The clone carrying this T cell receptor (beta chain) occurred once. Its target is not known. The CDR3 covers 11 residues. Germline-derived CDR1 and CDR2 are SGHRS and YFSETQ. Trimming left V 8 bases short and J 5 bases short, with 10 bases between. The blood RNA (from unsorted whole blood) was obtained, and germline DNA was also extracted. This sample was taken from a study of tumor-infiltrating lymphocytes in primary liver carcinoma. The template, about 510 ng total RNA, yielded TCR beta cDNA made with a constant-region primer. Libraries for TCR beta were built through three nested multiplex PCR rounds, which together made up a slightly modified ARM-PCR procedure. TRBV1-TRBV30 forward primers paired with a C-beta reverse primer were used in the first two PCR rounds, which ran approximately 11 cycles each. TCRdb redid the calling of the multiplex PCR reads with MiXCR, one entry per CDR3 protein. The sample contains 180,000 or so distinct CDR3 sequences, approximately 60% of which appear only once.

Study results and caveats: Tumor top-250-clone fraction significantly exceeded that of blood (p = 0.039).

The receptor was isolated from a man aged 35 to 55 with primary liver carcinoma and hepatitis B virus infection. Specimen: peripheral blood. The J gene is TRBJ2-5, the V gene TRBV5-1, with a possible D match to TRBD1 (6 bases). CDR3 DNA: TGCGCCAGTAGGCAGGGGGAGACCCAGTACTTC. Protein sequence: CASRQGETQYF.